This T cell receptor (beta chain) was found in a study of cytomegalovirus exposure and HLA in healthy donors. Study findings and constraints: Listed as cytomegalovirus-associated were 150 or so TCR beta chains.

Germline CDR1 reads MNHNS; CDR2 reads SASEGT. The CDR3 extends over 14 amino acids. Trimming took off 4 bases at V and 5 bases at J, with 11 bases between the two ends. With respect to this clone: Its target is unknown.

The PCR employed 60 Vbeta primers together with 13 Jbeta primers. This table comes from immunoSEQ multiplex PCR, and its TCRdb copy is limited to in-frame clones, with some not included. The sample carries around 160,000 clones, approximately 70% recorded once. Sequencing was performed on PBMCs. This clonotype was obtained from a woman in her thirties or forties in good health and CMV-seropositive. J is TRBJ2-2 and V is TRBV6-1; no clear D gene. This chain's CDR3 is CASSGPGRTGELFF. CDR3 DNA: TGTGCCAGCAGTGGTCCGGGTCGGACCGGGGAGCTGTTTTTT.